This T cell receptor (beta chain) derives from a study of T cell responses to AZD1222 COVID-19 vaccine. Broader study findings: Donor demographics were predominantly white British with a female majority; clonal diversity may be underestimated. Spike-specific TCR breadth and depth were elevated following two AZD1222 doses. Among spike-specific TCRs, nearly half reportedly target unmutated variant regions. None of the repertoires were sampled until the peak T cell response had passed.

CDR1 and CDR2 from the germline V gene are MNHEY and SVGEGT. The ends lost 4 bases at V and 6 bases at J; junction bases unmatched: 4. This CDR3 is built from 14 residues. As for this clone: Antigen unknown.

Assay used: immunoSEQ multiplex PCR; TCRdb lists only in-frame clones, some missing. The sample has 210,000 or so clones; roughly 94% are singletons. The rearrangement uses TRBV6-2 or TRBV6-3 and TRBJ2-1, with 9 bases matching TRBD2. This TCR was sampled from an adult who received the MenACWY meningococcal vaccine as a control. The specimen was peripheral blood, collected 28 days after the second dose of the MenACWY control vaccine. The CDR3 bases are TGTGCCAGCAGTTTGGGCGGGAGGGTCAATGAGCAGTTCTTC. Translating gives CASSLGGRVNEQFF.